A selection of T cell receptor beta chains follows, all from one sample in a study of cytomegalovirus exposure and HLA in healthy donors. Using immunoSEQ multiplex PCR, the repertoire was profiled, and TCRdb retains in-frame clones only, with some absent. The table has around 120,000 clones, roughly 69% seen once. The sample consisted of PBMCs. These receptors were collected from a man aged 25 to 40 in good health and CMV-seropositive. CDR3s include the opening cysteine and the closing phenylalanine or tryptophan. Fields, in order: clone size, J gene, D gene, V gene, CDR3 DNA, CDR3 protein. D genes are given only for firm matches. Clone size is given for some rows only: seen once, a few or many times, or a class if the clone is expanded.

-,TRBJ2-7,-,TRBV7-2,TGTGCCAGCAGCTCCCCCCCGGCGGAAAGCGAGCAGTACTTC,CASSSPPAESEQYF
-,TRBJ2-1,-,TRBV6-5,TGTGCCAGCAGTTACCTTAGGACTCTGGATTACAATGAGCAGTTCTTC,CASSYLRTLDYNEQFF
-,TRBJ2-7,TRBD2,TRBV4-1,TGCGCCAGCAGCCATCGACTAGCGGTGATCTACGAGCAGTACTTC,CASSHRLAVIYEQYF
few,TRBJ2-6,-,TRBV6-1,TGTGCCAGCAGTGAACAGGTTGGGGCCAACGTCCTGACTTTC,CASSEQVGANVLTF
-,TRBJ2-3,TRBD1,TRBV6-6,TGTGCCAGCAGAGTATTGACAGGGGATACGCAGTATTTT,CASRVLTGDTQYF
-,TRBJ1-5,-,TRBV15,TGTGCCACCAGTCGGACTGCGAATCAGCCCCAGCATTTT,CATSRTANQPQHF
-,TRBJ2-1,-,TRBV13,TGTGCCAGCAGCTTAGTCCAATATGAGCAGTTCTTC,CASSLVQYEQFF
-,TRBJ2-4,TRBD2,TRBV4-1,TGCGCCAGCAGCCAAGACCTCATCGGACTAGCGGGGGTCCAAAACATTCAGTACTTC,CASSQDLIGLAGVQNIQYF
-,TRBJ2-5,TRBD2,TRBV6-5,TGTGCCAGCAGTTACTCGGGGCGGGGGGGCGCGGAGACCCAGTACTTC,CASSYSGRGGAETQYF
few,TRBJ2-2,-,TRBV7-9,TGTGCCAGCAGCTTCTTAATCACCGGGGAGCTGTTTTTT,CASSFLITGELFF
-,TRBJ2-5,-,TRBV5-1,TGCGCCAGCAGCTTGGACGGGGGATGGGAAGAGACCCAGTACTTC,CASSLDGGWEETQYF
-,TRBJ1-2,-,TRBV6-1,TGTGCCAGCACCCCAGGATGGCAGGACTATGGCTACACCTTC,CASTPGWQDYGYTF
-,TRBJ1-5,-,TRBV10-2,TGCGCCACTAGGACAGCAACCAATCAGCCCCAGCATTTT,CATRTATNQPQHF
-,TRBJ2-7,TRBD1,TRBV4-1,TGCGCCACCTCAAGGGGACAGGGACGCGAGCAGTACTTC,CATSRGQGREQYF
once,TRBJ2-5,-,TRBV7-2,TGTGCCAGCAGCTCCCCCGCTGCGGCCCAAGAGACCCAGTACTTC,CASSSPAAAQETQYF
once,TRBJ2-7,TRBD2,TRBV5-1,TGCGCCAGCAGCTCTTTTAGCGGGGGCGCGTACGAGCAGTACTTC,CASSSFSGGAYEQYF
-,TRBJ2-7,TRBD1,TRBV27,TGTGCCAGCAGCCCGATCTCAGGACAGGGCGTCTACGAGCAGTACTTC,CASSPISGQGVYEQYF
-,TRBJ1-1,TRBD1,TRBV25-1,TGTGCCAGCAGTGAATGGGAGACAGGGGGCATGAACACTGAAGCTTTCTTT,CASSEWETGGMNTEAFF
-,TRBJ1-4,TRBD1,TRBV6-1,TGTGCCAGCAGTGAATGGTTGGCAGGGGGAGAAAAACTGTTTTTT,CASSEWLAGGEKLFF
few,TRBJ2-3,-,TRBV5-1,TGCGCCAGCAGCTTGGGGCTACCGACTAGCACAGATACGCAGTATTTT,CASSLGLPTSTDTQYF
-,TRBJ1-3,-,TRBV6-5,TGTGCCAGCAACACACCCGGGGACACCATATATTTT,CASNTPGDTIYF
few,TRBJ2-7,-,TRBV11-2,TGTGCCAGCGGCTCTCAGGGATACGAGCAGTACTTC,CASGSQGYEQYF
once,TRBJ1-2,-,TRBV5-1,TGCGCCAGCAGCTTGGTGGCGGGGAACTATGGCTACACCTTC,CASSLVAGNYGYTF
few,TRBJ2-7,-,TRBV29-1,TGCAGCGTTCTAGCAGGAAGCTACGAGCAGTACTTC,CSVLAGSYEQYF
-,TRBJ1-2,TRBD1,TRBV10-2,TGCGCCACCGCCCCGGGACAGGGAGGCGGCTACACCTTC,CATAPGQGGGYTF
medium-sized,TRBJ1-5,-,TRBV5-4,TGTGCCAGCAGCTTGGGGGGGGGCAATCAGCCCCAGCATTTT,CASSLGGGNQPQHF
-,TRBJ1-2,TRBD1,TRBV7-8,TGTGCCAGCAGCCTGTCCGACAGGGAACGTACCTTC,CASSLSDRERTF
-,TRBJ1-4,TRBD1,TRBV4-1,TGCGCCAGCAGAGGCGTGGGGACAGGGCGTGAAAAACTGTTTTTT,CASRGVGTGREKLFF
-,TRBJ1-5,-,TRBV7-3,TGTGCCAGCAGCTTAGAACCCAGGCAGCCCCAGCATTTT,CASSLEPRQPQHF
-,TRBJ1-5,TRBD1,TRBV7-6,TGTGCCAGCAGCTTATGGGCCCGGGACAGGGGTAGCAATCAGCCCCAGCATTTT,CASSLWARDRGSNQPQHF
-,TRBJ1-2,-,TRBV5-6,TGTGCCAGCAGCTTGGCTCCCTATGGCTACACCTTC,CASSLAPYGYTF
few,TRBJ2-7,-,TRBV5-1,TGCGCCAGCAGCTTGGGAGACATCTCCTACGAGCAGTACTTC,CASSLGDISYEQYF
-,TRBJ1-1,TRBD1,TRBV6-1,TGTGCCAGCAGGAGACAGGGTTGGACTGAAGCTTTCTTT,CASRRQGWTEAFF
-,TRBJ2-7,-,TRBV27,TGTGCCAGCAGTTTAGACTCAACCTACGAGCAGTACTTC,CASSLDSTYEQYF
few,TRBJ1-1,TRBD1,TRBV5-1,TGCGCCAGCAGCGGTTGGACAGGGGGGGACACTGAAGCTTTCTTT,CASSGWTGGDTEAFF
few,TRBJ2-2,-,TRBV6-5,TGTGCCAGCAGTACCTTCTTCGGTGCCGGGGAGCTGTTTTTT,CASSTFFGAGELFF
-,TRBJ1-1,-,TRBV5-3,TGTGCCAGAAGCTTGGTTTCGGTTTCCGGGGGGGCAAGCACTGAAGCTTTCTTT,CARSLVSVSGGASTEAFF
-,TRBJ2-5,-,TRBV29-1,TGCAGCGTTGCCCCCAGGTTCAATTTTGAGACCCAGTACTTC,CSVAPRFNFETQYF
-,TRBJ1-1,-,TRBV5-6,TGTGCCAGCAGTCAACAGGGCACTGAAGCTTTCTTT,CASSQQGTEAFF
-,TRBJ2-7,-,TRBV7-2,TGTGCCAGCAGCTTAGGGGGCAAGAGCTCCTACGAGCAGTACTTC,CASSLGGKSSYEQYF
few,TRBJ2-7,TRBD2,TRBV14,TGTGCCAGCAGCCAAGATTTCGCGTTAGCGGGGCTATCCTACGAGCAGTACTTC,CASSQDFALAGLSYEQYF
-,TRBJ2-3,TRBD1,TRBV10-3,TGTGCCATCAGTGAGGACAGGGACACAGATACGCAGTATTTT,CAISEDRDTDTQYF
-,TRBJ1-1,TRBD1,TRBV5-1,TGCGCCAGCAGCTCCGGGACAGGGGTCACTGAAGCTTTCTTT,CASSSGTGVTEAFF
-,TRBJ1-2,-,TRBV2,TGTGCCAGCAGTGAGGGGGCTATGATCTATGGCTACACCTTC,CASSEGAMIYGYTF
-,TRBJ2-5,-,TRBV7-2,TGTGCCAGCAGCCTCGACACCTCCCAAGAGACCCAGTACTTC,CASSLDTSQETQYF
-,TRBJ2-1,TRBD2,TRBV10-3,TGTGCCATGAAAGCGGGGATTGGGTCCTACAATGAGCAGTTCTTC,CAMKAGIGSYNEQFF
-,TRBJ1-2,-,TRBV12-5,TGTGCTAGTGGTTTGGTATTCGGTGGCTACACCTTC,CASGLVFGGYTF
-,TRBJ2-1,-,TRBV6-5,TGTGCCAGCACCCACGGGAATGAGCAGTTCTTC,CASTHGNEQFF
-,TRBJ1-6,-,TRBV9,TGTGCCAGCAGCGGGCGGGGGGCTTTTGATTCACCCCTCCACTTT,CASSGRGAFDSPLHF
-,TRBJ2-2,-,TRBV19,TGTGCCAGTAGACAGTGGACCGGGGAGCTGTTTTTT,CASRQWTGELFF
-,TRBJ1-4,TRBD1,TRBV6-1,TGTGCCAGCAGTGAAGAAGGACAGGGGGTTCAGGATGAAAAACTGTTTTTT,CASSEEGQGVQDEKLFF
-,TRBJ2-1,-,TRBV7-9,TGTGCCAGCAGCTTAGATCGCAATGAGCAGTTCTTC,CASSLDRNEQFF